Below are 16 T cell receptor beta chains sequenced from a single sample in a study of blood T cell repertoires in COVID-19. Profiling relied on immunoSEQ multiplex PCR, and the TCRdb table lists in-frame clones only, not all of them. Seen here are approximately 240,000 clones, approximately 90% observed once, and the top ten hold about 6%. The sequenced sample was PBMCs or T cells enriched from blood (not recorded which). The receptors were gathered from a young woman with acute COVID-19.

The chain is built from TRBV6-5 and TRBJ1-6; 7 bases line up with TRBD1. Germline V gene data show CDR1 as MNHEY and CDR2 as SVGAGI. The CDR3 consists of 15 residues. Trimming took 6 bases from V and 7 from J; bases not matched to a gene: 9. The CDR3: CASSNRGRWNSPLHF. DNA for the CDR3: TGTGCCAGCAGCAACAGGGGAAGGTGGAATTCACCCCTCCACTTT.

This chain links TRBV6-5 with TRBJ2-7; a possible D gene is TRBD1 (6 bases). V was trimmed by 6 bases and J by 0 bases, leaving 9 bases between them. This CDR3 is 13 amino acids long. Germline-derived CDR1 and CDR2 are MNHEY and SVGAGI. The CDR3 region is CASRGDTSYEQYF. Written as DNA, the CDR3 is TGTGCCAGCAGGGGGGACACCTCCTACGAGCAGTACTTC.

The genes are TRBV29-1 and TRBJ1-5; perhaps TRBD1 as D (5 bases). This CDR3 spans 16 amino acids. Per germline, CDR1 SQVTM and CDR2 ANQGSEA. Trimming stripped 6 bases from V and 1 base from J, with 19 bases between. The CDR3 DNA follows: TGCAGCGTGGGGTGGGGTAGGAGGGGAAGCAATCAGCCCCAGCATTTT. As protein: CSVGWGRRGSNQPQHF.

The chain uses TRBV28 and TRBJ2-7; D is possibly TRBD2 (5 bases). Germline values: CDR1 MDHEN, CDR2 SYDVKM. This CDR3 is built from 12 residues. V was trimmed by 5 bases and J by 5 bases, leaving 10 bases between them. The DNA for the CDR3 is TGTGCCAGCAGTGTCGGACTGAACGAGCAGTACTTC. Its protein product is CASSVGLNEQYF.

The V and J genes are TRBV4-3 and TRBJ2-3; D call uncertain. The germline CDR1 and CDR2 sequences are LGHNA and YSLEER. This CDR3 region has 15 residues. Deletions cut 3 bases from V and 2 bases from J, with 12 bases between. Here the CDR3 DNA reads TGCGCCAGCAGCCAGCTCCCGCGTATCACAGATACGCAGTATTTT. This codes for CASSQLPRITDTQYF.

The chain uses TRBV5-5 and TRBJ1-5, with a weak D call TRBD1 (6 bases). Germline V CDR1 and CDR2: SGHKS, YYEKEE (reference sequence). With 4 bases removed from V and 6 bases from J, the gap between germline ends came to 14 bases. The CDR3 runs to 14 residues. CDR3 loop: CASSQTGSSQPQHF. The CDR3 DNA is TGTGCCAGCAGCCAAACAGGGTCCTCTCAGCCCCAGCATTTT.

CDR3 DNA: TGTGCCAAACAGGTCGTTAGTCCAGATACGCAGTATTTT. This translates into CAKQVVSPDTQYF. The chain carries TRBV2 and TRBJ2-3; maybe TRBD1 (5 bases). V shed 10 bases and J shed 4 bases, with 15 bases lying between them. This CDR3 contains 13 residues. CDR1 is SNHLY and CDR2 is FYNNEI in the germline V gene.

The chain is built from TRBV10-2 and TRBJ2-4, with 7 bases that match TRBD2. CDR1 WSHSY and CDR2 SAAADI come from the germline V gene. This CDR3 comprises 15 residues. J was trimmed by 3 bases and V by 4 bases; bases with no gene match: 6. The CDR3 coding sequence is TGCGCCAGCAGTGTCTCTAGCGGTTACAAAAACATTCAGTACTTC. It is translated as CASSVSSGYKNIQYF.

The V call is TRBV11-1, the J call TRBJ1-2; D may be TRBD1 (6 bases). The germline V gene encodes CDR1 SGHAT and CDR2 FQDESV (reference sequence). This CDR3 comprises 16 residues. Deletions cut 1 base from V and 0 bases from J, with 12 bases between. Here the CDR3 DNA reads TGTGCCAGCAGCTTAGACAGGGCCCCTACTAACTATGGCTACACCTTC. This translates into CASSLDRAPTNYGYTF.

The rearrangement links TRBV7-9 to TRBJ2-7; TRBD2 agrees at 9 bases. Germline CDR1 reads SEHNR; CDR2 reads FQNEAQ (reference sequence). CDR3 length: 15 amino acids. V gave up 1 base and J gave up 0 bases; unmatched junction bases: 1. In DNA form, the CDR3 reads TGTGCCAGCAGCTTAGAGCGGGGGGCCTCCTACGAGCAGTACTTC. This codes for CASSLERGASYEQYF.

The V and J genes are TRBV11-2 and TRBJ2-1; TRBD2 agrees at 10 bases. Unmatched junction bases numbered 15, after V lost 2 bases and J lost 5 bases. Germline V gene lookup returns CDR1 SGHAT and CDR2 FQNNGV. The CDR3 has 19 amino acids. The CDR3 spells CASSLSIGPGLAGDNEQFF. For the CDR3, the DNA is TGTGCCAGCAGCTTATCTATCGGACCGGGGCTAGCGGGGGACAATGAGCAGTTCTTC. Full variable domain (rest looked up from reference TRBV11-2 and TRBJ2-1): EAGVAQSPRYKIIEKRQSVAFWCNPISGHATLYWYQQILGQGPKLLIQFQNNGVVDDSQLPKDRFSAERLKGVDSTLKIQPAKLEDSAVYLCASSLSIGPGLAGDNEQFFGPGTRLTVL.

The chain is built from TRBV27 and TRBJ2-2, with D tentatively TRBD1 (5 bases). The V gene's germline CDR1 is MNHEY and CDR2 SMNVEV (reference sequence). The CDR3 covers 14 residues. Trimming shortened V by 2 bases and J by 5 bases, and 9 bases separated the two germline ends. The CDR3 DNA is TGTGCCAGCAGTTTAACAGCAGGGACCGGGGAGCTGTTTTTT. As protein: CASSLTAGTGELFF.

The V call is TRBV6-1, the J call TRBJ2-1, with TRBD2 identical over 10 bases. Germline V lookup: CDR1 MNHNS, CDR2 SASEGT. The CDR3 is 18 amino acids. The J segment lost 8 bases and the V segment lost 5 bases, leaving 18 bases of the junction unmatched. This CDR3 is CASSKGAGISSGSDEQFF. Here the CDR3 DNA reads TGTGCCAGCAGTAAAGGGGCAGGAATCTCTAGCGGGAGTGATGAGCAGTTCTTC.

Concerning this clone itself: A read error may account for a junction end that differs from germline. The chain is built from TRBV11-3 and TRBJ2-1; TRBD2 matches at 13 bases. This CDR3 has 20 amino acids. The germline V gene encodes CDR1 SGHNT and CDR2 YENEEA. The CDR3 sequence: CASSVDAPGTSGTGRDEQFF. Written as DNA, the CDR3 is TGTGCCAGCAGCGTAGACGCCCCCGGGACTAGCGGGACTGGAAGAGATGAGCAGTTCTTC.

This chain uses TRBV10-3 with TRBJ1-4, with 7 bases fitting TRBD1. The junction had 9 bases not matched to a gene; V was cut back by 9 bases and J by 8 bases. The CDR3 is 13 amino acids. Germline V gives CDR1 ENHRY, CDR2 SYGVKD. This chain's CDR3 is CAIKGTETEKLFF. CDR3 nucleotide sequence: TGTGCCATAAAGGGGACAGAAACGGAAAAACTGTTTTTT.

The chain joins TRBV6-2 or TRBV6-3 to TRBJ2-1; D gene ambiguous. V was clipped by 5 bases and J by 10 bases, with 9 bases between them. CDR3 length: 11 amino acids. Germline CDR1 is MNHEY and CDR2 is SVGEGT. CDR3 bases: TGTGCCAGCAGTCTAATAGAGGAGCAGTTCTTC. Protein sequence: CASSLIEEQFF.